These T cell receptor beta chains were read from a single sample in a study of blood T cells in healthy people across ages. TCRdb re-called the 5' RACE reads with MiXCR, one entry per CDR3 protein. The profile shows fewer than 2 million distinct CDR3 sequences, about two fifths of them singletons. The specimen sequenced was blood. Source of these receptors: a human donor in good health. Both conserved end residues are part of each CDR3. A D gene is named only where the DNA matches it firmly. The size entry is marked missing in some rows and otherwise reads once, few, many or a size class.

>NA|few|TRBJ2-7|TRBV20-1
CSFPGEVHEQYF
TGCAGTTTCCCCGGGGAGGTCCACGAGCAGTACTTC
>NA|NA|TRBJ1-4|TRBV7-2
CASSRQADATNEKLFF
TGTGCCAGCAGCAGACAGGCTGACGCAACTAATGAAAAACTGTTTTTT
>TRBD2|few|TRBJ2-2|TRBV3-1
CASSHGTSGGNTGELFF
TGTGCCAGCAGCCATGGTACTAGCGGGGGGAACACCGGGGAGCTGTTTTTT
>NA|few|TRBJ2-7|TRBV20-1
CSASLTPTYEQYF
TGCAGTGCTAGTCTAACCCCAACCTACGAGCAGTACTTC
>NA|few|TRBJ2-1|TRBV10-3
CAISNQNNEQFF
TGTGCCATCAGTAACCAAAACAATGAGCAGTTCTTC
>NA|few|TRBJ1-2|TRBV5-6
CASSPPGQVNYYGYTF
TGTGCCAGCAGCCCACCGGGGCAGGTAAACTACTATGGCTACACCTTC
>TRBD2|few|TRBJ2-7|TRBV20-1
CSASPWGAGAYEQYF
TGCAGTGCTAGCCCCTGGGGAGCGGGGGCGTACGAGCAGTACTTC
>NA|many|TRBJ1-2|TRBV12-3/TRBV12-4
CASSLRNGYTF
TGTGCCAGCAGTTTAAGGAATGGCTACACCTTC
>TRBD2|NA|TRBJ2-3|TRBV5-1
CASSLSSRGGTTDTQYF
TGCGCCAGCAGCTTGTCATCGCGGGGGGGTACCACAGATACGCAGTATTTT
>NA|few|TRBJ2-2|TRBV15
CATSRDLMNTGELFF
TGTGCCACCAGCAGAGATCTCATGAACACCGGGGAGCTGTTTTTT
>NA|NA|TRBJ2-7|TRBV28
CASTTPGQTRYEQYF
TGTGCCAGCACCACCCCCGGACAGACCCGCTACGAGCAGTACTTC
>NA|NA|TRBJ1-1|TRBV5-1
CASSLAELGDTEAFF
TGCGCCAGCAGCTTGGCCGAACTGGGGGACACTGAAGCTTTCTTT
>NA|NA|TRBJ2-3|TRBV12-1
CASSHQSPGAPLPDTQYF
TGTGCCAGCAGTCACCAATCCCCTGGGGCCCCCCTACCAGATACGCAGTATTTT
>NA|many|TRBJ2-1|TRBV5-1
CASSPNENSGNEQFF
TGCGCCAGCAGCCCCAACGAAAACTCCGGCAATGAGCAGTTCTTC
>NA|NA|TRBJ1-6|TRBV5-1
CASSQTQGSGNSPLHF
TGCGCCAGCAGCCAGACACAGGGCTCGGGGAATTCACCCCTCCACTTT
>TRBD2|few|TRBJ2-4|TRBV5-6
CASSSLAGEKNIQYF
TGTGCCAGCAGCTCATTAGCGGGGGAGAAAAACATTCAGTACTTC
>NA|NA|TRBJ2-1|TRBV12-3/TRBV12-4
CASSLRRHEQFF
TGTGCCAGCAGTTTACGCAGGCATGAGCAGTTCTTC
>NA|NA|TRBJ2-3|TRBV7-2
CASSLAFRRTDTQYF
TGTGCCAGCAGCTTAGCCTTCCGGCGCACAGATACGCAGTATTTT
>TRBD1|few|TRBJ1-6|TRBV20-1
CSARAMGQGSSYNSPLHF
TGCAGTGCTAGAGCTATGGGACAGGGCAGCTCCTATAATTCACCCCTCCACTTT
>TRBD1|few|TRBJ2-7|TRBV18
CASSPDRDSYEQYF
TGTGCCAGCTCACCCGACAGGGACTCCTACGAGCAGTACTTC
>NA|NA|TRBJ2-4|TRBV7-9
CASSLAGRARTSIQYF
TGTGCCAGCAGCTTAGCTGGCAGGGCACGTACTAGCATTCAGTACTTC
>NA|NA|TRBJ2-3|TRBV4-2
CASSQRRGPSSSTDTQYF
TGTGCCAGCAGCCAACGGCGGGGCCCCTCCTCTAGCACAGATACGCAGTATTTT
>NA|NA|TRBJ2-7|TRBV6-5
CEEGQGNEQYF
TGTGAGGAGGGCCAAGGGAACGAGCAGTACTTC
>NA|NA|TRBJ2-3|TRBV7-2
CASSPTGSSTDTQYF
TGTGCCAGCAGCCCTACAGGGAGTAGCACAGATACGCAGTATTTT
>NA|NA|TRBJ2-1|TRBV7-8
CASSVRSLTHNEQFF
TGTGCCAGCAGCGTTCGGAGTCTGACTCACAATGAGCAGTTCTTC
>TRBD1|NA|TRBJ2-3|TRBV29-1
CSGRAGGTDTQYF
TGCAGCGGACGGGCAGGGGGTACAGATACGCAGTATTTT
>NA|few|TRBJ1-2|TRBV11-1
CASSLESLPLNYGYTF
TGTGCCAGCAGCCTCGAGAGTCTCCCCCTAAACTATGGCTACACCTTC
>TRBD1|few|TRBJ2-5|TRBV20-1
CSPRLATGEETQYF
TGCAGTCCTCGCCTAGCAACAGGGGAAGAGACCCAGTACTTC
>TRBD1|NA|TRBJ2-1|TRBV7-8
CASSLASDRGKADEQFF
TGTGCCAGCAGCTTAGCGTCGGACAGGGGGAAGGCGGATGAGCAGTTCTTC